The present entry profiles one TCR beta chain with its context. Its matching antigen is unknown. TCRdb independently ran MiXCR on the 5' RACE reads; one entry per CDR3 protein. The data show approximately 500,000 distinct CDR3 sequences, about 24% seen once. The record originates from a study of identical twins. Study-wide points: The presence of invariant MAIT and iNKT cells could partly confound analyses of zero-insertion sequences. Cord blood beta clonotypes that were abundant carried fewer insertions, and memory repertoires showed no such trend.

The length of the CDR3 is 15 residues. From germline, CDR1 is SNHLY and CDR2 FYNNEI. Deletions cut 8 bases from V and 0 bases from J, with 11 bases between. These data are also associated with another study on T cells expressing NK-cell markers. That work states: Several donors likewise had their CD3+CD56-NKG2C+ fraction led by these clonotypes. HCMV specificity of the expanded NKG2C+ T cell clones stayed unclear.

The gene calls are TRBV2 and TRBJ1-6; D is unresolved. The receptor comes from a woman younger than 30 in good health. Sequenced: CD4+ T cells sorted from blood. CDR3 nucleotide sequence: TGTGCCAGCGGGCAGGAGAGCTCCTATAATTCACCCCTCCACTTT. Its protein is CASGQESSYNSPLHF.